This paragraph reports one TCR beta chain. These data are taken from a study of blood T cell repertoires in COVID-19. Study context: From the United States, Italy and Spain came samples of acute and convalescent COVID-19. Sources were T cells, B-cell-depleted T cells, or PBMCs; the material itself was cDNA or gDNA.

Seattle enrolled patients during active infection and tracked them longitudinally. Original processing notes: Amplification from reference gene primers served as the basis for estimated nucleated cell counts. The data were produced by immunoSEQ multiplex PCR, yet TCRdb's version contains in-frame clones alone and is incomplete. That table is the source of V, J and clone size, and D and trimming were worked out from the DNA. The table lists approximately 140,000 clones, 70% to 90% of them singletons. This TCR was sampled from a woman aged 55-69 years with COVID-19, enrolled during active disease. The sequenced material came from peripheral blood.

CDR3 sequence reads: CASSGLGLSNQPQHF. For the CDR3, the DNA is TGTGCCAGCAGTGGCCTTGGACTTAGCAATCAGCCCCAGCATTTT. The V gene is TRBV6-4, the J gene TRBJ1-5; no firm D call. V was pared by 4 bases and J by 0 bases, with 10 bases between. The length of the CDR3 is 15 residues. CDR1 is MRHNA and CDR2 is SNTAGT in the germline V gene.